A selection of T cell receptor beta chains follows, all from one sample in a study of T cell repertoires in cytomegalovirus infection. For these receptors, no antigen is known. TCRdb passed the reads through MiXCR, listing each CDR3 protein once. The sample shows about 220,000 distinct CDR3 sequences, about 39% of them seen only once. Sequenced material: CD8+ T cells from cultured PBMCs, taken from culture after CMV antigen stimulation. The receptors were gathered from a human donor in good health (CMV status not recorded). Some clones in this sample may be carry-over from other donors' samples. CDR3s include the opening cysteine and the closing phenylalanine or tryptophan. D genes are given only for firm matches. The listing skips clone size in some rows; elsewhere it reads once, few, many or a size class.

TRBV11-2	TRBJ2-1	NA	few	TGTGCCAGCAGCTTAGCGAGTTCCGGGAATGAGCAGTTCTTC	CASSLASSGNEQFF
TRBV13	TRBJ1-1	NA	NA	TGTGCCAGCAGCCTAGGGACGTGGGCTGAAGCTTTCTTT	CASSLGTWAEAFF
TRBV19	TRBJ1-1	NA	few	TGTGCCAGTACCCTGACGGTTGGGAACACTGAAGCTTTCTTT	CASTLTVGNTEAFF
TRBV25-1	TRBJ2-1	TRBD2	many	TGTGCCAGCCGCCCCAAGACTAGCGGGGTACCTGAGCAGTTCTTC	CASRPKTSGVPEQFF
TRBV25-1	TRBJ1-2	NA	once	TGTGCCAGCAGTGAATCCCCGGGTAACTATGGCTACACCTTC	CASSESPGNYGYTF
TRBV7-9	TRBJ2-3	NA	NA	TGTGCCACTCCCCCAGGTTGGGAGACCACAGATACGCAGTATTTT	CATPPGWETTDTQYF
TRBV7-9	TRBJ2-1	TRBD1	NA	TGTGCCAGCAGCGGGACAGCTCACAATGAGCAGTTCTTC	CASSGTAHNEQFF
TRBV11-2	TRBJ2-7	TRBD1	NA	TGTGCCAGCAGCTTAGGTACAGGGGGTTTCGAGCAGTACTTC	CASSLGTGGFEQYF
TRBV5-6	TRBJ2-1	TRBD2	few	TGTGCCAGCAGCTTGGGGGCCGAGCGGGGTGAGCAGTTCTTC	CASSLGAERGEQFF
TRBV9	TRBJ1-1	NA	few	TGTGCCAGCAGCGTAGCAGGGATGAACACTGAAGCTTTCTTT	CASSVAGMNTEAFF